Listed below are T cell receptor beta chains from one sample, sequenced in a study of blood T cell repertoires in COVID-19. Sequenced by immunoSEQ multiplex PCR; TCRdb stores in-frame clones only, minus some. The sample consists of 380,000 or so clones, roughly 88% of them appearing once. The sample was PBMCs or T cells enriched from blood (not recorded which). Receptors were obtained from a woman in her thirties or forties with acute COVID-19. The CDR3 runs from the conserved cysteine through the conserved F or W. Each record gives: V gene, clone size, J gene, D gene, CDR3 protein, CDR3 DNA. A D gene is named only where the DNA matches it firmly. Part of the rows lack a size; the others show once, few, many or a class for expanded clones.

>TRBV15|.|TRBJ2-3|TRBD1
CATSTRQGLTDTQYF
TGTGCCACCAGCACGAGACAGGGTTTAACAGATACGCAGTATTTT
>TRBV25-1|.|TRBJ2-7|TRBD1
CASSRDRAHEQYF
TGTGCCAGCAGCCGGGACAGGGCCCACGAGCAGTACTTC
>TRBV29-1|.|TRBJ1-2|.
CSVEVGAGLYGYTF
TGCAGCGTTGAAGTTGGGGCAGGTCTCTATGGCTACACCTTC
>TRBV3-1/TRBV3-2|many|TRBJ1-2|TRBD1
CASSQEYRGAYGYTF
TGTGCCAGCAGCCAAGAATACAGGGGAGCCTATGGCTACACCTTC
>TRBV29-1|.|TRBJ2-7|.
CSVIRGEQYF
TGCAGCGTTATTAGAGGCGAGCAGTACTTC
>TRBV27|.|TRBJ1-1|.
CATKTEPLVGTEAFF
TGTGCAACCAAAACAGAACCCCTGGTTGGCACTGAAGCTTTCTTT
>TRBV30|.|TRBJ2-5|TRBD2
CAWSRLAGGLYQETQYF
TGTGCCTGGAGTCGACTAGCGGGGGGGTTGTACCAAGAGACCCAGTACTTC
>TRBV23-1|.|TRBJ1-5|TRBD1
CASSQSRVPGQINSNQPQHF
TGCGCCAGCAGTCAATCTAGGGTCCCGGGACAGATAAATAGCAATCAGCCCCAGCATTTT
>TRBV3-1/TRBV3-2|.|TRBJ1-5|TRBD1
CASSQTGGQPQHF
TGTGCCAGCAGCCAAACAGGGGGACAGCCCCAGCATTTT
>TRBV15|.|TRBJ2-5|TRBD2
CATSRDRGGTSGVETQYF
TGTGCCACCAGCAGAGACCGGGGCGGAACTAGCGGGGTAGAGACCCAGTACTTC
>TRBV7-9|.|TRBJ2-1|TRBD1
CASSVTGGAYNEQFF
TGTGCCAGCAGCGTAACAGGGGGCGCCTACAATGAGCAGTTCTTC
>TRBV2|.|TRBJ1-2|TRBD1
CASSPRTGSSMGGYTF
TGTGCCAGCAGCCCCAGGACAGGGTCCTCTATGGGCGGCTACACCTTC
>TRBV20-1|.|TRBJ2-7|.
CSASRGAENEQYF
TGCAGTGCTAGTCGGGGGGCCGAGAACGAGCAGTACTTC
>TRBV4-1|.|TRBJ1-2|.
CASSRVGGNYGYTF
TGCGCCAGCAGCCGTGTAGGGGGTAACTATGGCTACACCTTC
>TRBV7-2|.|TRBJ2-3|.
CASSPDRRTDTQYF
TGTGCCAGCAGCCCGGACAGACGCACAGATACGCAGTATTTT
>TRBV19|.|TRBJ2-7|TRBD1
CASSIEGTGTHEQYF
TGTGCCAGTAGTATAGAGGGGACAGGGACCCACGAGCAGTACTTC
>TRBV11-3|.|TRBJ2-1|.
CASSLFWGGPSSYNEQFF
TGTGCCAGCAGCTTATTTTGGGGGGGCCCGAGCTCCTACAATGAGCAGTTCTTC
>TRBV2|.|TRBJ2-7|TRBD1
CASRPGTGRGEQYF
TGTGCCAGCAGGCCAGGGACAGGTAGGGGAGAGCAGTACTTC
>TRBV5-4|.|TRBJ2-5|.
CAPGQQETQYF
TGTGCCCCTGGACAGCAAGAGACCCAGTACTTC
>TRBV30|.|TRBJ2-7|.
CAWSDSRYEQYF
TGTGCCTGGAGTGACTCCCGCTACGAGCAGTACTTC
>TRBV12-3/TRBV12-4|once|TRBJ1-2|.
CASSLGAGSGYTF
TGTGCCAGCAGTTTAGGTGCGGGGAGTGGCTACACCTTC
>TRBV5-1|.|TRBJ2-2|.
CASSLYIAENTGELFF
TGCGCCAGCAGCTTGTATATAGCGGAGAACACCGGGGAGCTGTTTTTT
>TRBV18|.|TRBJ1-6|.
CASSPLRGGRNNSPLHF
TGTGCCAGCTCACCCCTAAGGGGGGGAAGAAATAATTCACCCCTCCACTTT
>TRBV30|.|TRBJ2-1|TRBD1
CAWDKGGFNNEQFF
TGTGCCTGGGACAAAGGGGGCTTTAACAATGAGCAGTTCTTC
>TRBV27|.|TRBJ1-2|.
CASSSTGGRYGYTF
TGTGCCAGCAGTTCCACGGGAGGGAGATATGGCTACACCTTC
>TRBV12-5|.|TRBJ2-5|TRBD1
CASGSDRATETQYF
TGTGCTAGTGGTTCCGACAGGGCTACCGAGACCCAGTACTTC
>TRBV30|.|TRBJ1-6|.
CAWGGRDSPLHF
TGTGCCTGGGGGGGCAGGGATTCACCCCTCCACTTT
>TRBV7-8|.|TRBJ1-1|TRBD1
CASLRQGDTEAFF
TGTGCCAGCCTAAGACAGGGGGACACTGAAGCTTTCTTT
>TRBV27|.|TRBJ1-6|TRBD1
CASSLKQGPAPLHF
TGTGCCAGCAGTTTAAAACAGGGGCCTGCACCCCTCCACTTT
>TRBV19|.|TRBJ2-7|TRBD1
CASSGDRWTYEQYF
TGTGCCAGTAGTGGGGACAGGTGGACCTACGAGCAGTACTTC
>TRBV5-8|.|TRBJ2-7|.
CASTNGDNLRLEQYF
TGTGCCAGCACCAACGGGGACAACTTGAGACTCGAGCAGTACTTC
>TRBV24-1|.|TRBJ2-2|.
CATSGQKNTGELFF
TGTGCCACCTCGGGACAAAAGAACACCGGGGAGCTGTTTTTT